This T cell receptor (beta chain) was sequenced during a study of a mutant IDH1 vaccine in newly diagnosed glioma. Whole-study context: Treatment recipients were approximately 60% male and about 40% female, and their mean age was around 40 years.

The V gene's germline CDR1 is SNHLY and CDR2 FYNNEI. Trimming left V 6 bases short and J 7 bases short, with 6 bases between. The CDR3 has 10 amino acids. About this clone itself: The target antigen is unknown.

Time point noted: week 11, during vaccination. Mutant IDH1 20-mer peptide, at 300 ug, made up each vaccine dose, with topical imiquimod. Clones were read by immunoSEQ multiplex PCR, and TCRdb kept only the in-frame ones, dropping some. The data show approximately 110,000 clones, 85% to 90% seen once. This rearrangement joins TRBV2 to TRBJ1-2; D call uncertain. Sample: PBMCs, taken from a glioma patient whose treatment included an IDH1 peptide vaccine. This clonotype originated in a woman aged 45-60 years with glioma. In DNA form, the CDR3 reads TGTGCCAGCAGGGGAGGTGGCTACACCTTC. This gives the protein CASRGGGYTF.